What follows is one TCR beta chain and its context. No antigen is known for it. Sequencing was performed with immunoSEQ multiplex PCR; in TCRdb, only in-frame clones are kept and a portion is missing. The sample carries about 76,000 clones, 96% recorded once. The data belong to a study of T cell clonotyping in hematopoietic cell transplantation. Study results and limitations: Recipient TCR diversity dropped after transplant; expanded clonotypes rose from day 30 to 180.

Time point given: recipient sample about 28 days before transplant, after cytoreduction. Germline CDR1 SEHNR, CDR2 FQNEAQ (reference sequence). V lost 5 bases and J 0 bases, leaving 10 bases between the germline ends. This CDR3 region has 14 residues. The sample here was peripheral blood mononuclear cells, taken before stem cell transplant. This receptor was obtained from a woman between 45 and 65 years old with acute myeloid leukemia. Some clones in this sample may be carry-over from other donors' samples. This chain links TRBV7-9 with TRBJ1-1; possibly TRBD1 for D (6 bases). The CDR3 region has the DNA TGTGCCAGCAGCCTGACAGGAATGAACACTGAAGCTTTCTTT. Its translation is CASSLTGMNTEAFF.